Shown below are 11 T cell receptor beta chains from a single sample sequenced in a study of cytomegalovirus exposure and HLA in healthy donors. Use of 60 Vbeta and 13 Jbeta primers characterized the PCR. The protocol was immunoSEQ multiplex PCR, while the TCRdb copy is restricted to in-frame clones and leaves out a portion. In the table there are around 96,000 clones, around 74% of which are singletons. The sample comprised PBMCs. These receptors originate from a young man in good health and CMV-seropositive.

The CDR3 bases are TGTGCCAGCAGCTTAGGAGCCCGCCAGCGAGGAGAGACCCAGTACTTC. Its protein product is CASSLGARQRGETQYF. This chain links TRBV7-2 with TRBJ2-5; D remains ambiguous. The CDR3 extends over 16 amino acids. Trimming took 1 base from V and 4 from J, leaving 16 bases between them. In germline, CDR1 is SGHTA, CDR2 FQGNSA.

This rearrangement joins TRBV2 to TRBJ1-6; possible D gene TRBD1, 5 bases. CDR3 size: 15 residues. Germline values: CDR1 SNHLY, CDR2 FYNNEI. Trimming left V 7 bases short and J 0 bases short, with 10 bases between. CDR3 sequence: CASKEDSSYNSPLHF. The CDR3 nucleotides read TGTGCCAGCAAGGAAGACAGCTCCTATAATTCACCCCTCCACTTT.

The rearrangement uses TRBV5-1 and TRBJ2-5; D not resolved. Trimming left V 0 bases short and J 0 bases short, with 12 bases between. Looked up from germline, CDR1 is SGHRS and CDR2 is YFSETQ. The CDR3 sequence is 16 residues long. The CDR3, as DNA: TGCGCCAGCAGCTTGGTACCCCAAAGCTACCAAGAGACCCAGTACTTC. Its protein is CASSLVPQSYQETQYF.

J is TRBJ2-7 and V is TRBV7-6; D gene uncertain. The CDR3 runs to 12 residues. Deletions cut 1 base from V and 6 bases from J, with 7 bases between. Germline values: CDR1 SGHVS, CDR2 FNYEAQ. CDR3 sequence (DNA): TGTGCCAGCAGCTTAGTCTACTCCGAGCAGTACTTC. Translation: CASSLVYSEQYF.

The gene calls are TRBV9 and TRBJ2-3; weak D call: TRBD1 (5 bases). Germline CDR1 is SGDLS and CDR2 is YYNGEE. The CDR3 has 14 residues. V was pared by 3 bases and J by 2 bases, with 10 bases between. CDR3 bases: TGTGCCAGCAGCGCCCAGGGCCTCACAGATACGCAGTATTTT. Amino acid sequence: CASSAQGLTDTQYF.

The chain recombines TRBV6-4 with TRBJ1-5, with a possible D match to TRBD1 (6 bases). Germline-derived CDR1 and CDR2 are MRHNA and SNTAGT. The CDR3 covers 15 residues. Deletions cut 3 bases from V and 7 bases from J, with 16 bases between. The CDR3: CASSEKGDTGQPQHF. Written as DNA, the CDR3 is TGTGCCAGCAGTGAAAAAGGGGACACGGGGCAGCCCCAGCATTTT.

This chain uses TRBV27 with TRBJ1-1, with 8 positions matching TRBD1. Germline CDR1 MNHEY, CDR2 SMNVEV (reference sequence). The CDR3 extends over 17 amino acids. V was clipped by 3 bases and J by 0 bases; unmatched bases: 9. CDR3 sequence reads: CASSFSHRGNMNTEAFF. As DNA, the CDR3 is TGTGCCAGCAGTTTTTCCCACAGGGGGAACATGAACACTGAAGCTTTCTTT.

The chain joins TRBV6-1 to TRBJ1-5; the match to TRBD1 covers 8 bases. The trim removed 6 bases at V and 4 bases at J, leaving 8 bases unmatched. The germline V gene encodes CDR1 MNHNS and CDR2 SASEGT. This CDR3 has 15 residues. The CDR3 nucleotides are TGTGCCAGCAGACAGGGGGGGCTGGATAATCAGCCCCAGCATTTT. Amino acid sequence: CASRQGGLDNQPQHF.

J is TRBJ1-2 and V is TRBV4-3; 7 nucleotides align to TRBD1. The CDR3 covers 13 residues. Germline values: CDR1 LGHNA, CDR2 YSLEER. The V segment lost 2 bases and the J segment 3 bases; nucleotides outside the gene matches: 0. CDR3 region: CASSQTGDYGYTF. The CDR3 region has the DNA TGCGCCAGCAGCCAAACAGGGGACTATGGCTACACCTTC.

The V call is TRBV9, the J call TRBJ2-7; TRBD2 is a possible D gene (5 bases). The CDR3 has 16 amino acids. Germline loops: CDR1 SGDLS, CDR2 YYNGEE. Trimming took off 0 bases at V and 5 bases at J, with 18 bases between the two ends. The CDR3 is CASSVGLDFASDEQYF. The DNA of the CDR3 is TGTGCCAGCAGCGTAGGTCTGGACTTCGCAAGTGACGAGCAGTACTTC.

The rearrangement joins TRBV7-6 to TRBJ2-1, with D perhaps matching TRBD2 (6 bases). Germline loops: CDR1 SGHVS, CDR2 FNYEAQ. Trimming stripped 2 bases from V and 2 bases from J, with 19 bases between. The CDR3 sequence is 18 residues long. CDR3 bases: TGTGCCAGCAGCTTAACCTGGGGGGTTGGGGATGCCTACAATGAGCAGTTCTTC. This encodes CASSLTWGVGDAYNEQFF. Variable domain in full (rest from reference TRBV7-6 and TRBJ2-1): GAGVSQSPRYKVTKRGQDVALRCDPISGHVSLYWYRQALGQGPEFLTYFNYEAQQDKSGLPNDRFSAERPEGSISTLTIQRTEQRDSAMYRCASSLTWGVGDAYNEQFFGPGTRLTVL.